These 31 T cell receptor beta chains came from one sample sequenced in a study of blood T cell repertoires in COVID-19 (dated by TCRdb to the early 2020s). Library prep was done by the immunoSEQ multiplex PCR assay. TCRdb provides this immuneACCESS table in a form limited to in-frame rearrangements. Some clones are lacking; in checked studies, under half of them reflect an unresolved V gene, and why the rest are absent is not known. The sample records approximately 330,000 clones, about 87% of which are singletons. The ten largest clones represent 9.9% of the sample. Sequencing was carried out using peripheral blood. The receptors were sampled from a man under 40 with COVID-19, enrolled during active disease.

This chain links TRBV27 with TRBJ1-1; TRBD1 matches 10 bases. Per the germline V gene, CDR1 is MNHEY and CDR2 is SMNVEV (reference sequence). V gave up 6 bases and J gave up 7 bases; unmatched junction bases: 5. The CDR3 is made up of 13 amino acids. CDR3 DNA: TGTGCCAGCAGGGGACAGGGGAGGCTTGAAGCTTTCTTT. Its translation is CASRGQGRLEAFF.

The J gene is TRBJ1-1, the V gene TRBV6-6; the match to TRBD1 covers 7 bases. The CDR3 loop spans 15 amino acids. Per the germline V gene, CDR1 is MNHNY and CDR2 is SVGAGI (reference sequence). Losses at the gene ends were 5 bases for V and 5 bases for J; bases not matched to a gene: 11. The CDR3 coding sequence is TGTGCCAGCAGTCCGATCCAGGGGGGCCTAACTGAAGCTTTCTTT. This sequence encodes CASSPIQGGLTEAFF.

The chain combines TRBV24-1 with TRBJ2-1, with D perhaps matching TRBD2 (5 bases). There are 16 residues in the CDR3. V was trimmed by 4 bases and J by 9 bases, leaving 21 bases between them. CDR1 is KGHDR and CDR2 is SFDVKD in the germline V gene. CDR3 sequence: CATSEPQVSGYGEQFF. CDR3 coding DNA: TGTGCCACCAGTGAACCTCAAGTCTCGGGGTACGGTGAGCAGTTCTTC.

V gene TRBV6-2 or TRBV6-3 combines with J gene TRBJ1-2; 9 nucleotides line up with TRBD1. CDR1 and CDR2 from the germline V gene are MNHEY and SVGEGT. The CDR3 length is 16 residues. The V gene end was trimmed by 2 bases and the J gene end by 3 bases; junction bases not matched to a gene: 7. CDR3 residues: CASSYVLGQGDYGYTF. The CDR3 DNA reads TGTGCCAGCAGTTACGTTCTGGGACAGGGCGACTATGGCTACACCTTC.

The rearrangement uses TRBV19 and TRBJ1-2; 9 bases fit TRBD1. This CDR3 spans 14 amino acids. V lost 3 bases and J lost 4; bases outside the gene matches: 3. Germline V lookup: CDR1 LNHDA, CDR2 SQIVND (reference sequence). CDR3 residues: CASSIQQGAYGYTF. The CDR3 DNA sequence: TGTGCCAGTAGTATCCAACAGGGGGCCTATGGCTACACCTTC.

The J gene is TRBJ1-6, the V gene TRBV7-8; 8 bases agree with TRBD1. CDR1 is SGHVS and CDR2 is FQNEAQ in the germline V gene. This CDR3 spans 17 amino acids. The V segment lost 2 bases and the J segment 10 bases; nucleotides outside the gene matches: 13. The CDR3 nucleotides read TGTGCCAGCAGCTTAAGACGGGCAGGGGGCATAGGGTCACCCCTCCACTTT. Translating it yields CASSLRRAGGIGSPLHF.

This clone appeared once. V is TRBV7-2 and J is TRBJ2-7; D might be TRBD1 (6 bases). There are 13 residues in the CDR3. Germline lookup yields CDR1 SGHTA and CDR2 FQGNSA. V lost 5 bases to trimming and J lost 2 bases, with 10 bases between them. The CDR3, as DNA: TGTGCCAGCAGCACAGGACAGCCCTACGAGCAGTACTTC. Translating it yields CASSTGQPYEQYF.

In DNA, the CDR3 is TGTGCCAGCAGCTTGGGGGGCAGAGGTACCTACGAGCAGTACTTC. Translation: CASSLGGRGTYEQYF. The J gene is TRBJ2-7, the V gene TRBV5-4; a weak D match, TRBD1 (5 bases). The CDR3 covers 15 residues. Germline V lookup: CDR1 SGHNT, CDR2 YYREEE (reference sequence). Trimming stripped 0 bases from V and 2 bases from J, with 12 bases between.

The J gene is TRBJ2-7, the V gene TRBV29-1, with 10 bases that match TRBD2. V lost 8 bases to trimming and J lost 2 bases; unmatched junction nucleotides: 9. The germline gives CDR1 SQVTM, CDR2 ANQGSEA. CDR3 length: 14 residues. The CDR3 spells CSPPRTSGTYEQYF. CDR3 nucleotide sequence: TGCAGCCCCCCCCGGACTAGCGGAACCTACGAGCAGTACTTC.

The J gene is TRBJ1-3, the V gene TRBV5-4; D uncertain. The CDR3 runs 16 residues. The V gene lost 0 bases and the J gene lost 2 bases, with 12 bases spanning the gap. The V gene's germline CDR1 is SGHNT and CDR2 YYREEE (reference sequence). The DNA of the CDR3 is TGTGCCAGCAGCTTGGGTGGAGGGAGAACTGGAAACACCATATATTTT. This codes for CASSLGGGRTGNTIYF.

CDR3 in amino acids: CASSPRTGDTGELFF. Written as DNA, the CDR3 is TGTGCCAGCTCACCCCGGACAGGGGACACCGGGGAGCTGTTTTTT. This rearrangement joins TRBV18 to TRBJ2-2; 9 bases are shared with TRBD1. Germline V gene sequence: CDR1 KGHSH, CDR2 LQKENI. The CDR3 runs to 15 residues. V was clipped by 3 bases and J by 3 bases; unmatched bases: 2.

The rearrangement links TRBV4-1 to TRBJ1-6; D might be TRBD1 (5 bases). The ends were cut back, 4 bases at V and 9 bases at J, with 16 bases in the middle. Germline V gene sequence: CDR1 MGHRA, CDR2 YSYEKL. The CDR3 is 15 residues long. CDR3 DNA: TGCGCCAGCAGCCCAGGTTACGGGGGGACTTCACCCCTCCACTTT. Amino acids: CASSPGYGGTSPLHF.

The V call is TRBV5-1, the J call TRBJ2-3; 7 nucleotides agree with TRBD1. Germline CDR1 SGHRS, CDR2 YFSETQ. V gave up 3 bases and J gave up 6 bases; unmatched junction bases: 16. This CDR3 region has 17 residues. For the CDR3, the DNA is TGCGCCAGCAGCTCCAACCTTCCGACAGGGAGTGGGGATACGCAGTATTTT. Protein: CASSSNLPTGSGDTQYF.

This chain connects TRBV5-1 to TRBJ2-3; 12 bases align to TRBD2. After removal of 0 bases from V and 3 bases from J, the junction contained 5 bases not matched to a gene. Germline CDR1 is SGHRS and CDR2 is YFSETQ. The CDR3 consists of 17 residues. CDR3 protein: CASSLGLAGGPTDTQYF. CDR3 sequence (DNA): TGCGCCAGCAGCTTGGGTCTAGCGGGGGGGCCAACAGATACGCAGTATTTT.

This clone was observed a single time. This chain uses TRBV9 with TRBJ2-2; TRBD1 aligns across 8 bases. The CDR3 has 16 amino acids. J gave up 3 bases and V 0 bases, and 4 bases lay outside the gene matches. In germline, CDR1 is SGDLS, CDR2 YYNGEE. CDR3 nucleotide sequence: TGTGCCAGCAGCGTAGCAGGGGGCGGGTACACCGGGGAGCTGTTTTTT. Protein sequence: CASSVAGGGYTGELFF.

The V call is TRBV29-1, the J call TRBJ1-2; 9 positions agree with TRBD1. CDR1 SQVTM and CDR2 ANQGSEA come from the germline V gene. The CDR3 extends over 12 amino acids. V lost 5 bases and J lost 8; bases outside the gene matches: 6. The CDR3 nucleotides read TGCAGCGTTTCCCGGGACAGGGAAGGCTACACCTTC. Amino acid sequence: CSVSRDREGYTF.

The V call is TRBV13, the J call TRBJ1-6; perhaps TRBD1 as D (5 bases). Trimming cost V 7 bases and J 11 bases, with 15 bases left between them. The CDR3 has 13 amino acids. Germline CDR1 and CDR2: PRHDT and FYEKMQ (reference sequence). The CDR3 is CASILTGRTPLHF. The CDR3 region has the DNA TGTGCCAGCATCCTTACAGGAAGAACACCCCTCCACTTT. Variable domain in full (rest from reference TRBV13 and TRBJ1-6): AAGVIQSPRHLIKEKRETATLKCYPIPRHDTVYWYQQGPGQDPQFLISFYEKMQSDKGSIPDRFSAQQFSDYHSELNMSSLELGDSALYFCASILTGRTPLHFGNGTRLTVT.

This chain links TRBV2 with TRBJ1-5; TRBD1 agrees at 9 bases. This CDR3 spans 14 amino acids. Germline trimming cut 8 bases from V and 3 bases from J; bases unmatched to any gene: 5. The germline V gene encodes CDR1 SNHLY and CDR2 FYNNEI. CDR3 sequence (DNA): TGTGCCAGCCACAGGGGGCTGTACAATCAGCCCCAGCATTTT. This codes for CASHRGLYNQPQHF.

The rearrangement links TRBV5-6 to TRBJ2-3; 7 nucleotides line up with TRBD1. The germline V gene encodes CDR1 SGHDT and CDR2 YYEEEE. This CDR3 is built from 14 residues. V lost 4 bases, J lost 1 base, and 3 bases stayed unmatched. CDR3 region: CASSGGQGTDTQYF. As DNA, the CDR3 is TGTGCCAGCAGCGGTGGACAGGGCACAGATACGCAGTATTTT.

The CDR3 sequence: CASSHSTYNSPLHF. The DNA of the CDR3 is TGTGCCAGCAGTCACAGTACCTATAATTCACCCCTCCACTTT. This chain joins TRBV27 and TRBJ1-6; no definite D call. Germline assignment: CDR1 MNHEY and CDR2 SMNVEV (reference sequence). The CDR3 sequence is 14 residues long. Trimming removed 5 bases from V and 2 bases from J, with 7 bases in between.

J is TRBJ2-7 and V is TRBV28; TRBD1 aligns across 10 bases. This CDR3 is built from 15 residues. Germline trimming cut 5 bases from V and 3 bases from J; bases unmatched to any gene: 7. Per the germline V gene, CDR1 is MDHEN and CDR2 is SYDVKM. CDR3 sequence (DNA): TGTGCCAGCAGTAGCACCGGGACAGGGGACTACGAGCAGTACTTC. It encodes CASSSTGTGDYEQYF.

This chain uses TRBV7-9 with TRBJ1-3; 8 bases align to TRBD1. In germline, CDR1 is SEHNR, CDR2 FQNEAQ (reference sequence). This CDR3 comprises 15 residues. The ends lost 8 bases at V and 4 bases at J; junction bases unmatched: 10. Here the CDR3 reads CASGKGQARGNTIYF. The CDR3 coding sequence is TGTGCCAGCGGCAAGGGACAGGCCAGAGGAAACACCATATATTTT.

This clone came up once. The V and J genes are TRBV28 and TRBJ2-1; no definite D call. The V and J ends lost 4 bases and 9 bases respectively, with 13 bases between them. The length of the CDR3 is 13 residues. CDR1 is MDHEN, CDR2 SYDVKM, per germline. In DNA form, the CDR3 reads TGTGCCAGCAGTTCCCCCAACCGCGGTGAGCAGTTCTTC. This translates into CASSSPNRGEQFF.

The chain recombines TRBV6-5 with TRBJ1-2; weak D call: TRBD1 (5 bases). The CDR3 has 15 residues. Trimming cost V 7 bases and J 3 bases, with 18 bases left between them. CDR1 is MNHEY and CDR2 is SVGAGI in the germline V gene. CDR3 nucleotide sequence: TGTGCCAGCACAACCCGGGGGTCCGGAGACTATGGCTACACCTTC. Translated, it gives CASTTRGSGDYGYTF.

V is TRBV2 and J is TRBJ2-3; 7 bases line up with TRBD1. The CDR3 runs 14 residues. V lost 6 bases and J lost 1; bases outside the gene matches: 4. Germline V gene sequence: CDR1 SNHLY, CDR2 FYNNEI. CDR3 coding DNA: TGTGCCAGCAGGGAACAGGGGCGCACAGATACGCAGTATTTT. As protein: CASREQGRTDTQYF.

The chain has TRBV3-1 (or the pseudogene TRBV3-2) and TRBJ2-7; 10 positions agree with TRBD2. Germline values: CDR1 LGHDT, CDR2 YNNKEL (reference sequence). V shed 4 bases and J 0 bases; nucleotides not matched to a gene: 3. The length of the CDR3 is 15 residues. CDR3 coding DNA: TGTGCCAGCAGCCCCGGACTAGCGGCCTCCTACGAGCAGTACTTC. Encoded protein: CASSPGLAASYEQYF.

V usage is TRBV19 and J usage is TRBJ2-7, with D maybe TRBD2 (6 bases). The ends were cut back, 3 bases at V and 0 bases at J, with 15 bases in the middle. Germline V gives CDR1 LNHDA, CDR2 SQIVND (reference sequence). This CDR3 spans 16 amino acids. CDR3 DNA sequence: TGTGCCAGTAGTATGGGACTCTCTGGGTTCTCCTACGAGCAGTACTTC. Residues: CASSMGLSGFSYEQYF. The whole variable domain, filled in from reference TRBV19 and TRBJ2-7, reads DGGITQSPKYLFRKEGQNVTLSCEQNLNHDAMYWYRQDPGQGLRLIYYSQIVNDFQKGDIAEGYSVSREKKESFPLTVTSAQKNPTAFYLCASSMGLSGFSYEQYFGPGTRLTVT.

About this clone: The same CDR3 also results from other DNA sequences found in this sample. The chain joins TRBV19 to TRBJ1-6; D gene ambiguous. V lost 7 bases and J 3 bases, leaving 10 bases between the germline ends. The germline gives CDR1 LNHDA, CDR2 SQIVND (reference sequence). The CDR3 has 14 amino acids. The CDR3: CASTPRDYNSPLHF. The DNA of the CDR3 is TGTGCCAGTACCCCACGAGACTATAATTCACCCCTCCACTTT.

V is TRBV10-3 and J is TRBJ2-7; TRBD2 agrees at 7 bases. V was pared by 10 bases and J by 2 bases, with 11 bases of the junction left unmatched. CDR1 is ENHRY and CDR2 is SYGVKD in the germline V gene. The CDR3 runs to 14 residues. The CDR3 is CATRLGGGAYEQYF. The CDR3 DNA sequence: TGTGCCACCAGGCTGGGTGGGGGGGCCTACGAGCAGTACTTC.

The CDR3 nucleotides read TGTGCCAGCAGCGAACAGGGGGATAATTCACCCCTCCACTTT. The encoded protein is CASSEQGDNSPLHF. The gene calls are TRBV3-1 (or the pseudogene TRBV3-2) and TRBJ1-6, with 8 bases matching TRBD1. CDR1 is LGHDT, CDR2 YNNKEL, per germline (reference sequence). V was pared by 5 bases and J by 5 bases, with 2 bases of the junction left unmatched. This CDR3 is built from 14 residues.

The CDR3 protein is CASSLGTRFGEAQYF. CDR3 DNA: TGTGCCAGCAGTTTAGGGACACGGTTCGGCGAGGCCCAGTACTTC. The gene calls are TRBV27 and TRBJ2-5, with a weak D call TRBD1 (6 bases). The CDR3 contains 15 residues. CDR1 is MNHEY, CDR2 SMNVEV, per germline (reference sequence). V was trimmed by 2 bases and J by 9 bases, leaving 19 bases between them.